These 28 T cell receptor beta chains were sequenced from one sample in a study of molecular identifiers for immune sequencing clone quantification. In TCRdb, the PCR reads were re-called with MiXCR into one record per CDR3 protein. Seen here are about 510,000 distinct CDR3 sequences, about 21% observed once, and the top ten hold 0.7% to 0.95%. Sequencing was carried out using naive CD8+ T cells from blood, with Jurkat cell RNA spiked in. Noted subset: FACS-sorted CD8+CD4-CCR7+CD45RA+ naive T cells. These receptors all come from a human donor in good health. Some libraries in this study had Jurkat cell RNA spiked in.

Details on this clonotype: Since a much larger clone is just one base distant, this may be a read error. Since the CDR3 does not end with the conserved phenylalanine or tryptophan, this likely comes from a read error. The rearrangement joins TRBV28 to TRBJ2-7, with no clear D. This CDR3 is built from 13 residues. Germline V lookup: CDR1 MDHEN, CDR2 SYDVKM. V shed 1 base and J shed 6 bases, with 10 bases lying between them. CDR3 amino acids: CASSLLHGSEQYL. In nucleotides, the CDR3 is TGTGCCAGCAGTTTATTGCACGGATCCGAGCAGTACCTC.

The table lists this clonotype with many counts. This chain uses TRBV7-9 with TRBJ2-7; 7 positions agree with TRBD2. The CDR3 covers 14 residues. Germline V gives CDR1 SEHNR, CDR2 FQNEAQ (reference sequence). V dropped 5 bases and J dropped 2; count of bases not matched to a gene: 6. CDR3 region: CASSQAGEAYEQYF. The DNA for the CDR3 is TGTGCCAGCAGCCAGGCGGGAGAGGCCTACGAGCAGTACTTC.

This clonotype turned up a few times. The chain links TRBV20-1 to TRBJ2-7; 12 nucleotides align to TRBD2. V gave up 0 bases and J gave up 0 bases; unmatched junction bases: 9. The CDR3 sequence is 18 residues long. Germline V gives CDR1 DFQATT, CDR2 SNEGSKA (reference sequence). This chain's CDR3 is CSARDTGLAGRSSYEQYF. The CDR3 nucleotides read TGCAGTGCTAGAGATACGGGACTAGCGGGCCGTTCCTCCTACGAGCAGTACTTC.

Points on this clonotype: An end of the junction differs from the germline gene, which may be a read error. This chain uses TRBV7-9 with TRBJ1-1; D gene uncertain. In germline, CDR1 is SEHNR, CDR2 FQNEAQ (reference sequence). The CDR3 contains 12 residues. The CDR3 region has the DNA TGTGCCAGCAGCTTCCAGAACACTGAAGCTTCCTTT. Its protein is CASSFQNTEASF.

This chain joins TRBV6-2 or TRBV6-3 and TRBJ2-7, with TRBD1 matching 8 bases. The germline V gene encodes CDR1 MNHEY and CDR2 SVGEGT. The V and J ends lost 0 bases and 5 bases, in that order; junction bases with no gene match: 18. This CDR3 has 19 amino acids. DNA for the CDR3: TGTGCCAGCAGTTACTCGAATGTTGCCGTCGACAGGGGCGGGGACGAGCAGTACTTC. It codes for CASSYSNVAVDRGGDEQYF.

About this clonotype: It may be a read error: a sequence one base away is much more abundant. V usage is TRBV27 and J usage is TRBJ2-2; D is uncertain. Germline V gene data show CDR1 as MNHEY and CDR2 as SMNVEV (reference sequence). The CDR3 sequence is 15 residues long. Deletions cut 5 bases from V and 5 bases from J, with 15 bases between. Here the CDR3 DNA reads TGTGCCAGCAGTATAATCGTAACTGGAACCGGGGAGCTGTTTTTT. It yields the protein CASSIIVTGTGELFF.

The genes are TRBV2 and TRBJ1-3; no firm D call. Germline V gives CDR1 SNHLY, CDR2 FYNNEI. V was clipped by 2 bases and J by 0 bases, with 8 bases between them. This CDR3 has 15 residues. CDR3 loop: CASSESGYSGNTIYF. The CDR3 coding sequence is TGTGCCAGCAGTGAATCGGGATACTCTGGAAACACCATATATTTT.

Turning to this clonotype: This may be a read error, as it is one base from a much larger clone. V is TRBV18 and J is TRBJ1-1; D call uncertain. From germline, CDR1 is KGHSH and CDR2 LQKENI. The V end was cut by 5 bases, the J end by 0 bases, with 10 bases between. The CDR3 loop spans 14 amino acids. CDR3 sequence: CASSSTAVNTEAFF. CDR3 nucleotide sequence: TGTGCCAGCTCATCGACGGCGGTGAACACTGAAGCTTTCTTT.

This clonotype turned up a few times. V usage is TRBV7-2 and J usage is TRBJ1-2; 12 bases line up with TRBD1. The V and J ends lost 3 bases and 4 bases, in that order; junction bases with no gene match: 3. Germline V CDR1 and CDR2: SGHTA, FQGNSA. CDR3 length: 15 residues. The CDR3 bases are TGTGCCAGCAGCTTTTCGGGACAGGGGGCCTATGGCTACACCTTC. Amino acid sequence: CASSFSGQGAYGYTF.

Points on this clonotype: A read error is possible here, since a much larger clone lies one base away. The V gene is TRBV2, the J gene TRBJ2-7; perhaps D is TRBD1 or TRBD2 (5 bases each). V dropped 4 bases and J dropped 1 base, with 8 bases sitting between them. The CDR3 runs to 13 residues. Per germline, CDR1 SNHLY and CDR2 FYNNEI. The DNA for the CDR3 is TGTGCCAGCAGTGGGGACGGGTCCTACGAGCAGTACTTC. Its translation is CASSGDGSYEQYF.

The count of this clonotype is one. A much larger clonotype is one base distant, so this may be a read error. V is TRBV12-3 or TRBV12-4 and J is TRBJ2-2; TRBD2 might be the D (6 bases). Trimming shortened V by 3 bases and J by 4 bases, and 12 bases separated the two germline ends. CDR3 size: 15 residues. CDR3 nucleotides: TGTGCCAGCAGTTTTTTTCACGGGGGCACCGGGGAGCTGTTTTTT. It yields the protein CASSFFHGGTGELFF.

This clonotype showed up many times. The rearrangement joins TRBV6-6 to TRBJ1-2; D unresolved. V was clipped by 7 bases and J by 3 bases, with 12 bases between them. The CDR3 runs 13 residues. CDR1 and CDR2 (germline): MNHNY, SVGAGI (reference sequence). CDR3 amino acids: CASTASAHYGYTF. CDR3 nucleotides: TGTGCCAGCACCGCCAGTGCCCACTATGGCTACACCTTC.

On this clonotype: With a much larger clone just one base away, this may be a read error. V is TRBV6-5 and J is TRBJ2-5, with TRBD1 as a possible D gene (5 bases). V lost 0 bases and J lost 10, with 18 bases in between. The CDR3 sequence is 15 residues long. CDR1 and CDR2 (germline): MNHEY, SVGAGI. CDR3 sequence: CASSYSGQLAYDQYF. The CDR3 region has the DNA TGTGCCAGCAGTTACTCGGGGCAGTTAGCCTACGACCAGTACTTC.

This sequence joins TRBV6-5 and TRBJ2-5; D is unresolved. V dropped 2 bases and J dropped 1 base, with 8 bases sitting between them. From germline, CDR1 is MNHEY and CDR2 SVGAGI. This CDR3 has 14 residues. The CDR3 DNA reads TGTGCCAGCAGTTACGGCCCGGCCCAAGAGACCCAGTACTTC. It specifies CASSYGPAQETQYF.

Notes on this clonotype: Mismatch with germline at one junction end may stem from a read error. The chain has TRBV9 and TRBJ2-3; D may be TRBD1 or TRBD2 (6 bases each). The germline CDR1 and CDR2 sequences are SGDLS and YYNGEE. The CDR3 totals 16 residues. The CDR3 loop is CAGSAPGAGFTDTQYF. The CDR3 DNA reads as TGTGCCGGCAGTGCCCCGGGGGCGGGGTTCACAGATACGCAGTATTTT.

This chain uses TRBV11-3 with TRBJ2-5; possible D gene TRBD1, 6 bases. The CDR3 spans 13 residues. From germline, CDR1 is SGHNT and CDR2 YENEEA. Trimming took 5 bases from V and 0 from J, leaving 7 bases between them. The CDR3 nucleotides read TGTGCCAGCAGCGGGGACAACCAAGAGACCCAGTACTTC. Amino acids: CASSGDNQETQYF.

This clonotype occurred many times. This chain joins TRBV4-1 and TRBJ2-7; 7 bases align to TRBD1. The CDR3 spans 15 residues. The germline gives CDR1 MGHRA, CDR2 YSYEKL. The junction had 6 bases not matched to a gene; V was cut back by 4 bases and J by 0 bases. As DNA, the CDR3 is TGCGCCAGCAGCCTCCGACAGGGAAGCTCCTACGAGCAGTACTTC. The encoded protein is CASSLRQGSSYEQYF.

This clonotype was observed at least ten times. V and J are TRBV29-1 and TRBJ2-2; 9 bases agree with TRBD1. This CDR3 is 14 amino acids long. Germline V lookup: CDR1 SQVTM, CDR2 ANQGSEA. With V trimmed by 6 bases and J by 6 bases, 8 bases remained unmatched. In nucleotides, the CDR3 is TGCAGCGTAGCCGGGACAGGGAGTCCCGGGGAGCTGTTTTTT. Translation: CSVAGTGSPGELFF.

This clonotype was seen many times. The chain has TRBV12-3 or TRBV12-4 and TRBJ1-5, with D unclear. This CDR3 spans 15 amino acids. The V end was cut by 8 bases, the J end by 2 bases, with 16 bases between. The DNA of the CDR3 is TGTGCCAGCCAAAGGGCCATGGGAGGCAATCAGCCCCAGCATTTT. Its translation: CASQRAMGGNQPQHF.

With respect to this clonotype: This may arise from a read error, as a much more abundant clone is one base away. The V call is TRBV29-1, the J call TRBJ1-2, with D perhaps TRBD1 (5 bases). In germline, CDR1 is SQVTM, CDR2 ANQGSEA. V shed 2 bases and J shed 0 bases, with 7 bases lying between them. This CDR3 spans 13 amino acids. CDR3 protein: CSVEQGSNYGYTF. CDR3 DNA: TGCAGCGTTGAACAGGGATCTAACTATGGCTACACCTTC.

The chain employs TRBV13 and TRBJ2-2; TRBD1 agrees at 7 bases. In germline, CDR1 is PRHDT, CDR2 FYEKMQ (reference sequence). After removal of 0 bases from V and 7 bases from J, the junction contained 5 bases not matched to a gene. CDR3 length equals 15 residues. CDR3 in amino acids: CASSLGRGRVGELFF. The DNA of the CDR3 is TGTGCCAGCAGCTTAGGGAGGGGGCGCGTCGGGGAGCTGTTTTTT.

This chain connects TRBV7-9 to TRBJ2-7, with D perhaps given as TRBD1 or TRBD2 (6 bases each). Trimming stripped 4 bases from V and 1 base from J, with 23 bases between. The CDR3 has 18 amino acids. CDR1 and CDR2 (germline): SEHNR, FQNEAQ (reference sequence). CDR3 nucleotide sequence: TGTGCCAGCAGCTATGCACCGGGTACAGGGAGCGGGTCCTACGAGCAGTACTTC. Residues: CASSYAPGTGSGSYEQYF.

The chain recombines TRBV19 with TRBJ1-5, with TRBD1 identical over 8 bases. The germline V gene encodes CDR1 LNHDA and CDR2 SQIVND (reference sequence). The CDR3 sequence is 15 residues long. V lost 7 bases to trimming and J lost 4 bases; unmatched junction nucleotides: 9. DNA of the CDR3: TGTGCCAGTACCGTTCAGGGGGCTGGGAATCAGCCCCAGCATTTT. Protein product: CASTVQGAGNQPQHF.

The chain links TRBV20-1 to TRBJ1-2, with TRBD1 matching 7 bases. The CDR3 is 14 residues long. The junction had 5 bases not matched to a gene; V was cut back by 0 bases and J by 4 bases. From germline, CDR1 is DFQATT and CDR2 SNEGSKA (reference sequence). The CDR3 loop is CSARDPPGGYGYTF. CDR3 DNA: TGCAGTGCTAGAGATCCCCCAGGGGGCTATGGCTACACCTTC.

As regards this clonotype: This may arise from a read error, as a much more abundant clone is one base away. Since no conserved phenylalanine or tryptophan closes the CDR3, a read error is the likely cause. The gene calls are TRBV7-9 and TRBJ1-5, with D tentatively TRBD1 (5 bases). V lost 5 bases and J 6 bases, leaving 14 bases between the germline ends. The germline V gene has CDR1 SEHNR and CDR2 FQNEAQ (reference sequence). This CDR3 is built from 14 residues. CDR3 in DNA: TGTGCCAGCAGCCTGACAGAGGGGATTCAGCCCCAGCATCTT. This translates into CASSLTEGIQPQHL.

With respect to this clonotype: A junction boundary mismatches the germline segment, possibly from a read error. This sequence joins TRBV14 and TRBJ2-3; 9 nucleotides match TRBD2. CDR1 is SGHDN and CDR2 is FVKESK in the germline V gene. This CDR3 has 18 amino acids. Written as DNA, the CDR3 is TGTGCCGGCAGCCAAGATTGGGCTAGCGGGGCCAGCACAGATACGCAGTATTTT. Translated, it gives CAGSQDWASGASTDTQYF.

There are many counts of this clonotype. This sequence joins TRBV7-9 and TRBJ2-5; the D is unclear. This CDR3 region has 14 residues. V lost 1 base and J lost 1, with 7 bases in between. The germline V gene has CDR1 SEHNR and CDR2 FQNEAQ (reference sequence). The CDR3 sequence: CASSLVLTQETQYF. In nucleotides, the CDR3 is TGTGCCAGCAGCTTAGTTCTCACCCAAGAGACCCAGTACTTC.

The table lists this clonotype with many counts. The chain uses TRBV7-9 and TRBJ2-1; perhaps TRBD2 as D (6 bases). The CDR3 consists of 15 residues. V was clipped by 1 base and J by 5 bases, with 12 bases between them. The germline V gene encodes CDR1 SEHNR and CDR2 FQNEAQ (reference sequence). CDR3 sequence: CASSLGASAHNEQFF. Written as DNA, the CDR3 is TGTGCCAGCAGCTTAGGGGCTAGCGCCCACAATGAGCAGTTCTTC.